This T cell receptor (beta chain) was profiled in a study of CD8 T cells in Susac syndrome. RNA totalling 0.5 to 1 ug underwent reverse transcription with random hexamers. TCRdb processed the immunoSEQ multiplex PCR reads anew with MiXCR; each CDR3 protein has one entry. Altogether approximately 150,000 distinct CDR3 sequences are present, 80% to 95% being singletons, with the ten largest covering over 0.08%. Trimming shortened V by 4 bases and J by 2 bases, and 15 bases separated the two germline ends. CDR3 length: 16 residues. The V gene's germline CDR1 is SNHLY and CDR2 FYNNEI. This chain links TRBV2 with TRBJ2-1, with D unclear. The TCR sequence derives from a human donor with multiple sclerosis. Sequencing was done on a sample of CD4+ T cells from PBMCs. The CDR3 sequence is CASSAARVATYNEQFF. CDR3 nucleotides: TGTGCCAGCAGTGCGGCAAGGGTGGCGACCTACAATGAGCAGTTCTTC.